Below, 21 T cell receptor beta chains from the same sample are listed, as sequenced in a study of tumor-infiltrating lymphocytes in primary liver carcinoma. Bulk tissue was left unsorted, and RNA and DNA were co-extracted from about 20-30 mg of it. A primer matching the constant region was used to make TCR beta cDNA from 450 to 550 ng of total RNA. Three-round nested multiplex PCR performed with slightly modified ARM-PCR produced the TCR beta libraries. A C-beta reverse primer was combined with TRBV1-TRBV30 forward primers in the first two PCR rounds, and each round had 10 cycles. Via MiXCR, TCRdb re-called the multiplex PCR reads, giving one row per CDR3 protein. The sample lists 100,000 to 120,000 distinct CDR3 sequences, roughly 80% occurring once. The sequencing input was liver tumor tissue from sampling region 3. Subset indicated: tumor region T3, left-lateral pole. Source of these receptors: a man between 40 and 49 years old with primary liver carcinoma and hepatitis B virus infection.

This clonotype appeared a single time. The junction departs from the called germline gene at one end, perhaps through a read error. CDR3 sequence: CVSNLLGSGRGNEQFF. CDR3 coding DNA: TGTGTCAGCAACCTTCTAGGGAGCGGGAGGGGAAATGAGCAGTTCTTC. V usage is TRBV12-3 or TRBV12-4 and J usage is TRBJ2-1, with 10 bases lining up with TRBD2. There are 16 residues in the CDR3.

Worth noting for this clonotype: A read error is possible here, since a much larger clone lies one base away. The chain couples TRBV7-9 to TRBJ2-2; D remains unclear. V was clipped by 4 bases and J by 7 bases, with 19 bases between them. Looked up from germline, CDR1 is SEHNR and CDR2 is FQNEAQ (reference sequence). CDR3 length equals 16 residues. In nucleotides, the CDR3 is TGTGCCAGCAGCTATGCGCAAAGGCCCTTTATCGGGGAGCTGTTTTTT. Translation gives CASSYAQRPFIGELFF.

This clonotype was detected only a few times. As the CDR3 is not closed by the conserved phenylalanine or tryptophan, this likely results from a read error. The chain carries TRBV6-2 or TRBV6-3 and TRBJ2-7, with 8 bases matching TRBD1. The CDR3 loop spans 11 amino acids. Trimming cost V 9 bases and J 6 bases; bases outside gene matches: 4. The germline V gene encodes CDR1 MNHEY and CDR2 SVGEGT. The CDR3 loop reads CASTDRGEQYS. CDR3 bases: TGTGCCAGTACCGACAGGGGCGAGCAGTACTCC.

By share, this clonotype ranks as medium-sized (0.01 to 0.1%). The chain combines TRBV6-1 with TRBJ2-1; 11 bases map to TRBD2. The germline gives CDR1 MNHNS, CDR2 SASEGT. The trim removed 10 bases at V and 0 bases at J, leaving 5 bases unmatched. The CDR3 extends over 15 amino acids. CDR3: CAIEGLAGSYNEQFF. CDR3 nucleotides: TGTGCCATCGAAGGACTAGCGGGCTCCTACAATGAGCAGTTCTTC.

This clonotype showed up many times. V gene TRBV4-2 combines with J gene TRBJ2-6, with TRBD1 identical over 9 bases. The CDR3 extends over 22 amino acids. CDR1 and CDR2 from the germline V gene are LGHNA and YNFKEQ. Trimming took 0 bases from V and 1 from J; bases not matched to a gene: 16. The CDR3 DNA is TGTGCCAGCAGCCAAGAAGGTTCGGGACAGGGCCTAATCCAATCTGGGGCCAACGTCCTGACTTTC. This sequence encodes CASSQEGSGQGLIQSGANVLTF.

Concerning this clonotype itself: Germline and junction disagree at one end, which may indicate a read error. The V and J genes are TRBV6-5 and TRBJ2-1; tentative D call: TRBD1 (5 bases). Germline lookup yields CDR1 MNHEY and CDR2 SVGAGI. This CDR3 has 14 residues. The CDR3 loop is CASSYRRGKNEQFF. CDR3 DNA sequence: TGCGCCAGCAGTTACAGAAGGGGCAAAAATGAGCAGTTCTTC.

The CDR3 DNA reads as TGTGCCAGCAGCTTATATGGGACAGTTAATCAGCCCCAGCATTTT. Translation: CASSLYGTVNQPQHF. This chain joins TRBV7-2 and TRBJ1-5, with 7 bases identical to TRBD1. The CDR3 covers 15 residues. CDR1 and CDR2 (germline): SGHTA, FQGNSA. Trimming removed 2 bases from V and 4 bases from J; junction bases left unmatched: 5.

A word on this clonotype: Here the CDR3 omits its conserved ending phenylalanine or tryptophan, so a read error is the likely source. This chain uses TRBV6-2 or TRBV6-3 with TRBJ2-4; D is tentatively TRBD1 or TRBD2 (5 bases each). CDR3 length equals 17 residues. The germline gives CDR1 MNHEY, CDR2 SVGEGT. This CDR3 reads CASSLPGSLRDKNVQYL. The CDR3 bases are TGTGCCAGCAGCCTCCCAGGGAGTTTGAGGGATAAAAACGTTCAGTACCTC.

This clonotype has at least ten counts. This chain connects TRBV25-1 to TRBJ2-1; maybe TRBD2 (6 bases). Looked up from germline, CDR1 is MGHDK and CDR2 is SYGVNS. The CDR3 loop spans 14 amino acids. Deletions cut 6 bases from V and 6 bases from J, with 15 bases between. In nucleotides, the CDR3 is TGTGCCAGCAGGGAGGGCGGGGTTCCCAATGAGCAGTTCTTC. Protein product: CASREGGVPNEQFF.

Remarks on this clonotype: The final CDR3 position lacks the conserved phenylalanine or tryptophan, pointing to a likely read error. The chain is built from TRBV6-5 and TRBJ2-2; D is possibly TRBD1 (5 bases). Germline-derived CDR1 and CDR2 are MNHEY and SVGAGI. The CDR3 is 12 amino acids. The CDR3 is CAGSQGAEELFL. DNA for the CDR3: TGTGCCGGCAGTCAAGGGGCCGAGGAGCTGTTTTTA.

In its sample, this clonotype was seen a few times. A read error may produce the germline difference seen at one junction end. V is TRBV6-1 and J is TRBJ2-1, with 7 nucleotides matching TRBD1. The germline gives CDR1 MNHNS, CDR2 SASEGT. The length of the CDR3 is 13 residues. CDR3 DNA sequence: TGTGCCGGCAGTGAGACTAAGGACAGGAGTAGGCTCTTC. Translation: CAGSETKDRSRLF.

The V gene is TRBV4-3, the J gene TRBJ2-7, with TRBD1 identical over 10 bases. This CDR3 comprises 15 residues. Germline CDR1 LGHNA, CDR2 YSLEER. V trimming: 6 bases; J trimming: 3 bases; junction bases outside the gene matches: 8. CDR3 residues: CASRHSRTGGYEQYF. The CDR3 DNA is TGCGCCAGCAGACACTCCAGGACAGGGGGCTACGAGCAGTACTTC.

As regards this clonotype: A read error may produce the germline difference seen at one junction end. The chain links TRBV14 to TRBJ2-1, with 8 bases that match TRBD2. CDR1 and CDR2 (germline): SGHDN, FVKESK. This CDR3 has 16 amino acids. CDR3 DNA sequence: TGCGCCAGCAGAGCCGTAGCGGGATCGGTAAACAATGAGCAGTTCTTC. It yields the protein CASRAVAGSVNNEQFF.

This clonotype was observed a single time. Mismatch with germline at one junction end may stem from a read error. The chain recombines TRBV6-1 with TRBJ1-3; D uncertain. Germline V gene sequence: CDR1 MNHNS, CDR2 SASEGT. This CDR3 is built from 14 residues. The CDR3 reads CASSKGSSENTIYF. In nucleotides, the CDR3 is TGTGCCAGCAGTAAAGGGTCTTCTGAAAACACCATATATTTT.

This clonotype is a singleton in its sample. Germline is not matched at one junction end, which may reflect a read error. The chain uses TRBV6-6 and TRBJ1-5; TRBD1 is a possible D gene (5 bases). CDR1 and CDR2 from the germline V gene are MNHNY and SVGAGI (reference sequence). There are 14 residues in the CDR3. The DNA for the CDR3 is TGTGCCAGTATAGAGGGGAACGGCAATCAGTCCCAGCATTTT. It encodes CASIEGNGNQSQHF.

As concerns this clonotype: At one of its ends the junction is not consistent with the germline gene, which may arise from a read error. The chain recombines TRBV6-5 with TRBJ1-1; no clear D gene. Germline CDR1 reads MNHEY; CDR2 reads SVGAGI. The CDR3 has 14 residues. As DNA, the CDR3 is TGTGCCAGCAGTAACTCGCTCGGGAGGACTGAAGCTTTCTTT. Its protein is CASSNSLGRTEAFF.

Turning to this clonotype: Germline is not matched at one junction end, which may reflect a read error. The V call is TRBV11-2, the J call TRBJ1-1; D uncertain. The CDR3 has 17 amino acids. Germline loops: CDR1 SGHAT, CDR2 FQNNGV. The CDR3 DNA follows: TGTGCCAGCGGCTTAGTTTCTACTCTAAGTGCGAACACCGAAGCTTTCTTT. It codes for CASGLVSTLSANTEAFF. Combining the CDR3 with reference TRBV11-2 and TRBJ1-1 gives the whole variable domain EAGVAQSPRYKIIEKRQSVAFWCNPISGHATLYWYQQILGQGPKLLIQFQNNGVVDDSQLPKDRFSAERLKGVDSTLKIQPAKLEDSAVYLCASGLVSTLSANTEAFFGQGTRLTVV.

This clonotype was found a few times. At one of its ends the junction is not consistent with the germline gene, which may arise from a read error. The J gene is TRBJ2-2, the V gene TRBV29-1; 7 bases line up with TRBD2. CDR1 is SQVTM, CDR2 ANQGSEA, per germline. The CDR3 sequence is 15 residues long. The CDR3 region has the DNA TGCAGTGTTGGCACTAGCGCGGCGAACACCGGGGATCTGTTTTTT. Its translation: CSVGTSAANTGDLFF.

This clonotype was seen at least ten times. V is TRBV7-3 and J is TRBJ2-2; D gene unclear. The CDR3 contains 14 residues. Trimming stripped 2 bases from V and 3 bases from J, with 7 bases between. The germline gives CDR1 SGHTA, CDR2 FQGTGA. CDR3 amino acids: CASSLDPHTGELFF. CDR3 bases: TGTGCCAGCAGCTTAGATCCTCACACCGGGGAGCTGTTTTTT.

With respect to this clonotype: One end of the junction fails to match germline, which may point to a read error. The CDR3 bases are TGTGCCTGCAGCCGGATACTGGTTTCACCTCTCCACTTT. This translates into CACSRILVSPLHF. The chain uses TRBV11-1 and TRBJ1-6; no firm D call. CDR1 and CDR2 (germline): SGHAT, FQDESV (reference sequence). This CDR3 has 13 amino acids.

In regard to this clonotype: The junction shows a germline mismatch at one end, possibly a read error. The chain has TRBV11-1 and TRBJ2-3, with unresolved D. This CDR3 region has 13 residues. Germline lookup yields CDR1 SGHAT and CDR2 FQDESV (reference sequence). The CDR3 region is CARSFIGADTQYF. CDR3 nucleotides: TGTGCCAGGAGCTTTATTGGTGCGGATACGCAGTATTTT.